The 25 T cell receptor beta chains presented below share a single source sample, sequenced in a study of T cell responses to AZD1222 COVID-19 vaccine (dated by TCRdb to the early 2020s). Taken with the paper, the label for time point translates to: baseline before first vaccination. The library relied on the immunoSEQ multiplex PCR assay. TCRdb took this table from immuneACCESS and kept in-frame rearrangements with V and J called. Such tables lack part of the clones; where checked against another copy, unresolved V genes explain under half of the gap, and the rest is unexplained. The sample profile shows about 120,000 clones; roughly 90% of them were found once. The ten largest make up roughly 3.5% of the sample. The sample was peripheral blood, taken on day 0 of AZD1222 vaccination. Source of these receptors: an adult in good health.

This chain links TRBV6-5 with TRBJ1-3; D is undetermined. CDR1 MNHEY and CDR2 SVGAGI come from the germline V gene. Trimming cost V 7 bases and J 0 bases, with 13 bases left between them. The CDR3 is made up of 15 amino acids. The CDR3 sequence: CASKNRPYSGNTIYF. The CDR3 DNA is TGTGCCAGCAAAAACAGACCTTACTCTGGAAACACCATATATTTT.

The rearrangement joins TRBV3-1 (or the pseudogene TRBV3-2) to TRBJ1-4; D not resolved. In germline, CDR1 is LGHDT, CDR2 YNNKEL (reference sequence). Trimming took 5 bases from V and 5 from J, leaving 9 bases between them. The CDR3 runs 13 residues. The DNA for the CDR3 is TGTGCCAGCAGCTCTCTCGGGAATGAAAAACTGTTTTTT. It specifies CASSSLGNEKLFF.

This chain uses TRBV27 with TRBJ1-2; TRBD1 might be the D (6 bases). The germline V gene encodes CDR1 MNHEY and CDR2 SMNVEV (reference sequence). This CDR3 spans 13 amino acids. V was cut by 10 bases and J by 4 bases, with 16 bases left in between. The CDR3 sequence: CAISRGKGYGYTF. CDR3 DNA: TGTGCCATTTCCAGGGGAAAAGGCTATGGCTACACCTTC.

This chain connects TRBV5-1 to TRBJ1-5, with D unresolved. Germline-derived CDR1 and CDR2 are SGHRS and YFSETQ. V gave up 0 bases and J gave up 9 bases, with 16 bases separating them. The CDR3 length is 15 residues. The CDR3 loop is CASSLEVGSGSPQHF. The CDR3 bases are TGCGCCAGCAGCTTGGAGGTAGGGTCCGGGTCGCCCCAGCATTTT.

The chain is built from TRBV21-1 and TRBJ1-2; TRBD1, the D gene given by the table, was not confirmed from the DNA. TRBV21-1 is a pseudogene locus. The CDR3 covers 15 residues. The CDR3: CASSPPPQGIYGYTF. The CDR3 nucleotides are TGTGCCAGCAGCCCCCCGCCTCAGGGGATCTATGGCTACACCTTC.

The rearrangement links TRBV6-2 or TRBV6-3 to TRBJ1-2, with TRBD1 as a possible D gene (5 bases). CDR3 length: 15 amino acids. Trimming pared 0 bases from V and 4 bases from J, leaving 12 bases between. Germline assignment: CDR1 MNHEY and CDR2 SVGEGT. CDR3 DNA: TGTGCCAGCAGTTACTCCCAGGGAGGCATCTATGGCTACACCTTC. Translated: CASSYSQGGIYGYTF.

The gene calls are TRBV6-5 and TRBJ1-1; D gene uncertain. V shed 4 bases and J shed 1 base, with 7 bases lying between them. This CDR3 spans 13 amino acids. Germline V gives CDR1 MNHEY, CDR2 SVGAGI. The CDR3 sequence: CASSLGKNTEAFF. CDR3 DNA: TGTGCCAGCAGTTTGGGCAAGAACACTGAAGCTTTCTTT.

This sequence joins TRBV5-5 and TRBJ1-1; 7 bases agree with TRBD1. J gave up 9 bases and V 4 bases, and 9 bases lay outside the gene matches. The germline V gene encodes CDR1 SGHKS and CDR2 YYEKEE (reference sequence). The CDR3 has 13 residues. The CDR3 nucleotides are TGTGCCAGCAGCGTGGGGACAGTTGGGAAAGCTTTCTTT. It codes for CASSVGTVGKAFF.

The chain recombines TRBV3-1 (or the pseudogene TRBV3-2) with TRBJ2-1; D is unclear. The V end was cut by 0 bases, the J end by 5 bases, with 8 bases between. Germline V gene sequence: CDR1 LGHDT, CDR2 YNNKEL (reference sequence). This CDR3 comprises 14 residues. The CDR3 region is CASSQDLRHNEQFF. CDR3 nucleotides: TGTGCCAGCAGCCAAGATCTTCGGCACAATGAGCAGTTCTTC.

The chain is built from TRBV21-1 and TRBJ1-2. TRBV21-1 represents a pseudogene. This CDR3 has 15 residues. The CDR3, as DNA: TGTGCCAGCAGCAAACCCCTTTGGGACAACTATGGCTACACCTTC. Its protein product is CASSKPLWDNYGYTF.

This sequence joins TRBV2 and TRBJ2-7; D ambiguous. Germline values: CDR1 SNHLY, CDR2 FYNNEI. CDR3 length equals 13 residues. Trimming shortened V by 6 bases and J by 3 bases, and 12 bases separated the two germline ends. CDR3 loop: CASSAWKYYEQYF. Here the CDR3 DNA reads TGTGCCAGCAGCGCCTGGAAGTACTACGAGCAGTACTTC.

This chain connects TRBV19 to TRBJ2-7; D may correspond to TRBD1 or TRBD2 (5 bases each). The CDR3 loop spans 13 amino acids. The germline V gene encodes CDR1 LNHDA and CDR2 SQIVND (reference sequence). V was shortened by 6 bases and J by 2 bases, with 11 bases between the two germline ends. The CDR3 is CASSRDGTYEQYF. The CDR3 DNA follows: TGTGCCAGTAGCCGGGACGGTACCTACGAGCAGTACTTC.

The chain couples TRBV5-1 to TRBJ1-2; D unresolved. The germline CDR1 and CDR2 sequences are SGHRS and YFSETQ. The V and J ends lost 5 bases and 0 bases respectively, with 5 bases between them. The CDR3 contains 12 residues. CDR3 sequence: CASRATNYGYTF. For the CDR3, the DNA is TGCGCCAGCAGGGCAACTAACTATGGCTACACCTTC.

This sequence joins TRBV12-5 and TRBJ1-2, with D unclear. CDR3 length: 14 amino acids. Trimming took 2 bases from V and 1 from J, leaving 8 bases between them. Germline assignment: CDR1 LGHNT and CDR2 FRNRAP. DNA for the CDR3: TGTGCTAGTGGTTTGCCAGGCAATAACTATGGCTACACCTTC. It encodes CASGLPGNNYGYTF.

The chain joins TRBV19 to TRBJ1-5, with 10 bases fitting TRBD1. The trim removed 7 bases at V and 2 bases at J, leaving 11 bases unmatched. The CDR3 covers 17 residues. Germline V gives CDR1 LNHDA, CDR2 SQIVND (reference sequence). The CDR3 region has the DNA TGTGCCAGTACGAGGGACAGGGGAGAATGGGGCAATCAGCCCCAGCATTTT. Amino acids: CASTRDRGEWGNQPQHF. Complete variable domain (other parts from reference TRBV19 and TRBJ1-5): DGGITQSPKYLFRKEGQNVTLSCEQNLNHDAMYWYRQDPGQGLRLIYYSQIVNDFQKGDIAEGYSVSREKKESFPLTVTSAQKNPTAFYLCASTRDRGEWGNQPQHFGDGTRLSIL.

In this sample, this clone turned up a few times. This chain connects TRBV5-4 to TRBJ2-1; the match to TRBD2 covers 10 bases. V shed 0 bases, J shed 9 bases, and the junction held 6 bases outside the gene matches. Germline V gene lookup returns CDR1 SGHNT and CDR2 YYREEE (reference sequence). The CDR3 totals 15 residues. The CDR3 loop is CASSLGQRGGPEQFF. The CDR3, as DNA: TGTGCCAGCAGCTTGGGTCAGCGGGGGGGTCCTGAGCAGTTCTTC.

The V call is TRBV5-1, the J call TRBJ2-1; TRBD2 matches at 12 bases. Germline CDR1 reads SGHRS; CDR2 reads YFSETQ. This CDR3 has 17 amino acids. The trim removed 0 bases at V and 4 bases at J, leaving 5 bases unmatched. Here the CDR3 DNA reads TGCGCCAGCAGCTTGGTGGCTAGCGGGGGGGCTTACAATGAGCAGTTCTTC. This encodes CASSLVASGGAYNEQFF.

J is TRBJ2-5 and V is TRBV4-2, with TRBD1 matching over 8 bases. The CDR3 has 15 residues. Germline trimming cut 4 bases from V and 2 bases from J; bases unmatched to any gene: 6. Germline V gene data show CDR1 as LGHNA and CDR2 as YNFKEQ. The CDR3 nucleotides read TGTGCCAGCAGCCGCGGACAGGGCCAACAAGAGACCCAGTACTTC. Amino acid sequence: CASSRGQGQQETQYF.

This clone was seen at least ten times. The V and J genes are TRBV7-3 and TRBJ2-6; D possibly uses TRBD1 or TRBD2 (5 bases each). This CDR3 has 17 residues. V gave up 3 bases and J gave up 1 base, with 13 bases separating them. Looked up from germline, CDR1 is SGHTA and CDR2 is FQGTGA. DNA of the CDR3: TGTGCCAGCAGCTTGAGGGGATCCTTATCTGGGGCCAACGTCCTGACTTTC. Amino acid sequence: CASSLRGSLSGANVLTF.

A word on this clone: Different DNA sequences within this sample yield the same CDR3. The chain uses TRBV5-1 and TRBJ1-2; D gene unclear. V dropped 0 bases and J dropped 0 bases, with 6 bases sitting between them. Germline CDR1 SGHRS, CDR2 YFSETQ. The CDR3 runs 14 residues. The CDR3 region has the DNA TGCGCCAGCAGCTTGGATAGCCCTAACTATGGCTACACCTTC. As protein: CASSLDSPNYGYTF.

This clone was recorded once. The chain joins TRBV13 to TRBJ2-2; D may match TRBD1 or TRBD2 (5 bases each). V gave up 4 bases and J gave up 4 bases, with 22 bases separating them. Germline lookup yields CDR1 PRHDT and CDR2 FYEKMQ (reference sequence). CDR3 length equals 18 residues. CDR3: CASSSGPPGGAGTGELFF. CDR3 in DNA: TGTGCCAGCAGCTCGGGCCCCCCCGGTGGGGCGGGCACCGGGGAGCTGTTTTTT.

The chain uses TRBV2 and TRBJ2-7; 7 positions agree with TRBD1. CDR3 size: 14 residues. In germline, CDR1 is SNHLY, CDR2 FYNNEI. The V segment lost 6 bases and the J segment 1 base; nucleotides outside the gene matches: 6. The chain's CDR3 is CASSEGQLSYEQYF. The CDR3 nucleotides read TGTGCCAGCAGCGAGGGACAGCTTTCCTACGAGCAGTACTTC. Drawing the rest from reference TRBV2 and TRBJ2-7, the complete variable domain is EPEVTQTPSHQVTQMGQEVILRCVPISNHLYFYWYRQILGQKVEFLVSFYNNEISEKSEIFDDQFSVERPDGSNFTLKIRSTKLEDSAMYFCASSEGQLSYEQYFGPGTRLTVT.

This sequence joins TRBV5-8 and TRBJ1-5; 9 bases agree with TRBD1. V was pared by 0 bases and J by 5 bases, with 3 bases of the junction left unmatched. Germline loops: CDR1 SGHTS, CDR2 YDEGEE. This CDR3 comprises 15 residues. This CDR3 reads CASSLGQGGDQPQHF. In DNA form, the CDR3 reads TGTGCCAGCAGCTTGGGACAGGGGGGGGATCAGCCCCAGCATTTT.

This chain connects TRBV5-4 to TRBJ2-5; a possible D gene is TRBD2 (5 bases). V lost 3 bases to trimming and J lost 1 base, with 13 bases between them. The CDR3 sequence is 15 residues long. The germline V gene has CDR1 SGHNT and CDR2 YYREEE (reference sequence). The DNA for the CDR3 is TGTGCCAGCAGCTACCCCTGGAGCGGCCAAGAGACCCAGTACTTC. As protein: CASSYPWSGQETQYF.

This chain uses TRBV19 with TRBJ1-2; no clear D. Per the germline V gene, CDR1 is LNHDA and CDR2 is SQIVND (reference sequence). Trimming stripped 6 bases from V and 8 bases from J, with 22 bases between. The CDR3 loop spans 15 amino acids. CDR3 sequence (DNA): TGTGCCAGTAGGGGAAGCTTAGCCGTGGGTATGGGCTACACCTTC. The encoded protein is CASRGSLAVGMGYTF.